One sample yielded the 21 T cell receptor beta chains listed below, sequenced in a study of graft-versus-host responses after intestinal transplantation. Their recognized antigens are unknown. Assay: immunoSEQ multiplex PCR; the TCRdb copy retains only in-frame clones and omits some. The data contain some 81,000 clones, about 88% of them singletons. The sequencing here drew on unstimulated CD4+ T cells sorted from spleen or lymph node cells, taken before intestinal transplant. The receptors come from a human donor who received an intestinal transplant.

The V gene is TRBV7-8, the J gene TRBJ2-5, with 7 bases lining up with TRBD2. V trimming: 1 base; J trimming: 4 bases; junction bases outside the gene matches: 3. CDR3 length: 14 residues. The germline V gene has CDR1 SGHVS and CDR2 FQNEAQ. The CDR3 nucleotides read TGTGCCAGCAGCTTAGGAGGGAGGGGAGAGACCCAGTACTTC. This sequence encodes CASSLGGRGETQYF.

The J gene is TRBJ1-2, the V gene TRBV6-1, with D possibly TRBD1 on 6 matching bases. The CDR3 extends over 11 amino acids. CDR1 MNHNS and CDR2 SASEGT come from the germline V gene. Trimming left V 9 bases short and J 4 bases short, with 9 bases between. The DNA of the CDR3 is TGTGCCAGTAGACAGGTCTATGGCTACACCTTC. This translates into CASRQVYGYTF.

Concerning this clone: The junction and the germline gene differ at one end; a read error may be behind it. The chain employs TRBV14 and TRBJ2-7; weak D call: TRBD2 (6 bases). The CDR3 totals 15 residues. The germline gives CDR1 SGHDN, CDR2 FVKESK. In DNA, the CDR3 is TGTGCCAGCAGCCAAGGCGGGGAGTTCCGCTACGGGCAGTACTTC. Amino acids: CASSQGGEFRYGQYF.

As DNA, the CDR3 is TGTGCCTGGAGTCATCAAGGAGCGGGGGGCCTCTACGAGCAGTACTTC. Translating it yields CAWSHQGAGGLYEQYF. The chain is built from TRBV30 and TRBJ2-7; 9 bases align to TRBD2. The CDR3 sequence is 16 residues long. J lost 3 bases, V lost 2 bases, and 11 bases had no gene match. Germline-derived CDR1 and CDR2 are GTSNPN and SVGIG (reference sequence). Variable domain in full (rest from reference TRBV30 and TRBJ2-7): SQTIHQWPATLVQPVGSPLSLECTVEGTSNPNLYWYRQAAGRGLQLLFYSVGIGQISSEVPQNLSASRPQDRQFILSSKKLLLSDSGFYLCAWSHQGAGGLYEQYFGPGTRLTVT.

The CDR3 DNA reads TGTGCCAGCAGGGGGACAGGGGCCGGCGAGCAGTACTTC. This sequence encodes CASRGTGAGEQYF. This rearrangement joins TRBV6-5 to TRBJ2-7; the match to TRBD1 covers 10 bases. CDR3 length equals 13 residues. The trim removed 6 bases at V and 6 bases at J, leaving 5 bases unmatched. CDR1 is MNHEY, CDR2 SVGAGI, per germline.

This sequence joins TRBV5-1 and TRBJ1-6; 12 nucleotides agree with TRBD1. Germline loops: CDR1 SGHRS, CDR2 YFSETQ. V lost 4 bases and J lost 9; bases outside the gene matches: 8. CDR3 length equals 16 residues. In nucleotides, the CDR3 is TGCGCCAGCAGCCGCGCCGGGACAGGGGGCCGTTCACCCCTCCACTTT. Its translation is CASSRAGTGGRSPLHF.

This rearrangement joins TRBV5-1 to TRBJ2-5; a weak D match, TRBD1 (5 bases). CDR1 and CDR2 (germline): SGHRS, YFSETQ. The V end lost 4 bases, the J end lost 3 bases, and 16 bases lay between the germline ends. This CDR3 comprises 15 residues. The CDR3 DNA follows: TGCGCCAGCAGCCCCGACCCGGCCAGGGAAGAGACCCAGTACTTC. Protein: CASSPDPAREETQYF.

V usage is TRBV4-2 and J usage is TRBJ1-5; D is unclear. The CDR3 is 13 amino acids. CDR1 and CDR2 (germline): LGHNA, YNFKEQ. V lost 0 bases, J lost 9 bases, and 9 bases lay in between. CDR3 nucleotide sequence: TGTGCCAGCAGCCAAGATTTGACTAGGCCCCAGCATTTT. Translated, it gives CASSQDLTRPQHF.

The chain uses TRBV19 and TRBJ2-3; 7 bases are shared with TRBD1. This CDR3 region has 13 residues. The germline gives CDR1 LNHDA, CDR2 SQIVND (reference sequence). J gave up 3 bases and V 4 bases, and 1 base lay outside the gene matches. The CDR3 sequence: CASSNRGTDTQYF. CDR3 nucleotides: TGTGCCAGTAGTAACAGGGGTACAGATACGCAGTATTTT.

The genes are TRBV4-1 and TRBJ1-2; no firm D call. Looked up from germline, CDR1 is MGHRA and CDR2 is YSYEKL. This CDR3 is 14 amino acids long. Trimming left V 0 bases short and J 8 bases short, with 13 bases between. CDR3 nucleotide sequence: TGCGCCAGCAGCCAAGAGCGGTCATTAGGCGGCTACACCTTC. It codes for CASSQERSLGGYTF.

Written as DNA, the CDR3 is TGTGCCAGTAGTATAGTGGTGGGGGGACAGCCCCAGCATTTT. This sequence encodes CASSIVVGGQPQHF. The chain couples TRBV19 to TRBJ1-5; a possible D gene is TRBD1 (5 bases). In germline, CDR1 is LNHDA, CDR2 SQIVND (reference sequence). The CDR3 length is 14 residues. V was pared by 1 base and J by 7 bases, with 11 bases between. Full variable domain (outside the CDR3, taken from reference TRBV19 and TRBJ1-5): DGGITQSPKYLFRKEGQNVTLSCEQNLNHDAMYWYRQDPGQGLRLIYYSQIVNDFQKGDIAEGYSVSREKKESFPLTVTSAQKNPTAFYLCASSIVVGGQPQHFGDGTRLSIL.

This clone appeared once. V usage is TRBV10-3 and J usage is TRBJ1-2; 9 bases match TRBD1. Germline values: CDR1 ENHRY, CDR2 SYGVKD. This CDR3 spans 15 amino acids. V was clipped by 6 bases and J by 0 bases; unmatched bases: 5. The CDR3 sequence: CAISDRGKANYGYTF. For the CDR3, the DNA is TGTGCCATCAGCGACAGGGGGAAGGCTAACTATGGCTACACCTTC.

The chain recombines TRBV9 with TRBJ2-3, with 9 bases that match TRBD2. Germline V CDR1 and CDR2: SGDLS, YYNGEE. This CDR3 spans 16 amino acids. J gave up 2 bases and V 0 bases, and 4 bases lay outside the gene matches. In DNA form, the CDR3 reads TGTGCCAGCAGCGTAGCAGCTAGCGGGAACACAGATACGCAGTATTTT. Translating it yields CASSVAASGNTDTQYF.

This clone was seen only once. V gene TRBV19 combines with J gene TRBJ1-5; 7 positions agree with TRBD1. Losses at the gene ends were 4 bases for V and 4 bases for J; bases not matched to a gene: 4. CDR1 and CDR2 from the germline V gene are LNHDA and SQIVND (reference sequence). CDR3 length: 14 residues. The DNA for the CDR3 is TGTGCCAGTAGTACGACAGGGTGGAATCAGCCCCAGCATTTT. Amino acids: CASSTTGWNQPQHF.

This clone appeared a single time. J is TRBJ2-1 and V is TRBV27; 7 nucleotides agree with TRBD1. The CDR3 length is 16 residues. The germline gives CDR1 MNHEY, CDR2 SMNVEV (reference sequence). V was clipped by 5 bases and J by 6 bases; unmatched bases: 13. This CDR3 reads CASSTVTGLRANEQFF. The CDR3 bases are TGTGCCAGCAGTACCGTGACAGGGTTGCGGGCCAATGAGCAGTTCTTC.

This clone was picked up one time. The chain has TRBV19 and TRBJ2-6; no firm D call. V lost 7 bases to trimming and J lost 0 bases, with 13 bases between them. The germline V gene encodes CDR1 LNHDA and CDR2 SQIVND (reference sequence). The CDR3 has 16 residues. The CDR3 region is CASTPLSGSGANVLTF. The CDR3 DNA reads as TGTGCCAGTACCCCCCTTTCGGGCTCTGGGGCCAACGTCCTGACTTTC.

The genes are TRBV28 and TRBJ2-1; perhaps TRBD2 as D (6 bases). Germline CDR1 and CDR2: MDHEN and SYDVKM. The CDR3 extends over 16 amino acids. The ends were cut back, 2 bases at V and 2 bases at J, with 13 bases in the middle. The CDR3, as DNA: TGTGCCAGCAGTTTACTGGGTAGCGGTCCCTACAATGAGCAGTTCTTC. Protein sequence: CASSLLGSGPYNEQFF.

The chain joins TRBV19 to TRBJ2-6; D is unclear. This CDR3 has 15 residues. Deletions cut 0 bases from V and 0 bases from J, with 3 bases between. The germline V gene encodes CDR1 LNHDA and CDR2 SQIVND (reference sequence). The CDR3 loop reads CASSIDISGANVLTF. DNA of the CDR3: TGTGCCAGTAGTATAGACATCTCTGGGGCCAACGTCCTGACTTTC.

This clone was observed once. The rearrangement links TRBV5-1 to TRBJ2-2; TRBD2 matches at 12 bases. Germline V gene sequence: CDR1 SGHRS, CDR2 YFSETQ. The CDR3 covers 17 residues. V trimming: 1 base; J trimming: 4 bases; junction bases outside the gene matches: 5. This CDR3 reads CASSLTSSGGATGELFF. CDR3 DNA sequence: TGCGCCAGCAGCTTGACCTCTAGCGGGGGGGCCACCGGGGAGCTGTTTTTT. Full variable domain (remainder filled in from reference TRBV5-1 and TRBJ2-2): KAGVTQTPRYLIKTRGQQVTLSCSPISGHRSVSWYQQTPGQGLQFLFEYFSETQRNKGNFPGRFSGRQFSNSRSEMNVSTLELGDSALYLCASSLTSSGGATGELFFGEGSRLTVL.

Here the CDR3 DNA reads TGTGCCAGCATGTCCCTGGAGGTTCAGTACTTC. Translation gives CASMSLEVQYF. The rearrangement uses TRBV28 and TRBJ2-4, with D possibly TRBD2 on 5 matching bases. The CDR3 totals 11 residues. Germline V gene data show CDR1 as MDHEN and CDR2 as SYDVKM. Trimming cost V 7 bases and J 11 bases, with 12 bases left between them.

The chain recombines TRBV7-9 with TRBJ2-1; no reliable D call. Trimming pared 1 base from V and 7 bases from J, leaving 14 bases between. This CDR3 has 15 residues. The germline V gene has CDR1 SEHNR and CDR2 FQNEAQ (reference sequence). The CDR3, as DNA: TGTGCCAGCAGCTTAGAAGGCGGCGTTAAAAATGAGCAGTTCTTC. Amino acid sequence: CASSLEGGVKNEQFF.